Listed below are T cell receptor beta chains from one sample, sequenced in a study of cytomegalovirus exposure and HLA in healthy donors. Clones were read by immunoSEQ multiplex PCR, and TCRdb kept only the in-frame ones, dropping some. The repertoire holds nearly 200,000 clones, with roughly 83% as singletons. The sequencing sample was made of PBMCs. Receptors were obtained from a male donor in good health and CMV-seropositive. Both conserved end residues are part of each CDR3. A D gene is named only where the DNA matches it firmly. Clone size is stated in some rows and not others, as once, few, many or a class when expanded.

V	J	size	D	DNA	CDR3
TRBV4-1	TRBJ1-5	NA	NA	TGCGCCAGCAGCCGGGCGGGGGGGGCTGGCTATAGCAATCAGCCCCAGCATTTT	CASSRAGGAGYSNQPQHF
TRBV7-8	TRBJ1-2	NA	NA	TGTGCCAGCAGCCCCATGGCAGGGGCTGATGGCTACACCTTC	CASSPMAGADGYTF
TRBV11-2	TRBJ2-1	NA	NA	TGTGCCAGCAGCCCATACGGGAGCTCCTACAATGAGCAGTTCTTC	CASSPYGSSYNEQFF
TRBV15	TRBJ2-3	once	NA	TGTGCCACCAGCAGTAAGCAGGGTATGATTTCCGATACGCAGTATTTT	CATSSKQGMISDTQYF
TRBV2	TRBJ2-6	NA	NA	TGTGCCAACGACAGAGTCTCTGGGGCCAACGTCCTGACTTTC	CANDRVSGANVLTF
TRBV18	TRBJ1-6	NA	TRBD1	TGTGCCAGCTCACTCGTACAGGGGGCGAATTCACCCCTCCACTTT	CASSLVQGANSPLHF
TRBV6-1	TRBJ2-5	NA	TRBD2	TGTGCCAGCAGTGAAGGGGGGGGGCAAGAGACCCAGTACTTC	CASSEGGGQETQYF
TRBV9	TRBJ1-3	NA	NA	TGTGCCAGCAGCGTATCTGTAAAGAGTGGAAACACCATATATTTT	CASSVSVKSGNTIYF
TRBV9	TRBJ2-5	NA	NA	TGTGCCAGCAGCGCTCTCCAGGGAAAAGAGACCCAGTACTTC	CASSALQGKETQYF
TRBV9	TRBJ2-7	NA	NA	TGTGCCAGCAGCGTAGGTTTGGCCGAGGAAGGCTACGAGCAGTACTTC	CASSVGLAEEGYEQYF
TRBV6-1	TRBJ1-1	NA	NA	TGTGCCAGCAGTGAAGGCACCACCGAGGAAGCTTTCTTT	CASSEGTTEEAFF
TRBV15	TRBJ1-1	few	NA	TGTGCCACCAGCAGAGCGAGGGCTAACACTGAAGCTTTCTTT	CATSRARANTEAFF
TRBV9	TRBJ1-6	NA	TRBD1	TGTGCCAGCAGCGCCGACAGGGGTTATAATTCACCCCTCCACTTT	CASSADRGYNSPLHF
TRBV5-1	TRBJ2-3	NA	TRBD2	TGCGCCAGCTCCCCCCCCACCAGCGGGGGGTCCGGAGATACGCAGTATTTT	CASSPPTSGGSGDTQYF
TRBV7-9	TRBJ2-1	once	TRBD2	TGTGCCAGCAGCTTCGGGCTAGCGGGAGGGCCTTGGTACAATGAGCAGTTCTTC	CASSFGLAGGPWYNEQFF
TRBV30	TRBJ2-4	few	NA	TGTGCCTGGAGGCCCCGGGTGACCAAAAACATTCAGTACTTC	CAWRPRVTKNIQYF
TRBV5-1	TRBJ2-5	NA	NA	TGCGCCAGCAGCTTGGTCAGGGAGACCCAGTACTTC	CASSLVRETQYF
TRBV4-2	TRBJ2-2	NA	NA	TGTGCCAGCAGCCAAGAACCCAGGGGTGTAAACACCGGGGAGCTGTTTTTT	CASSQEPRGVNTGELFF
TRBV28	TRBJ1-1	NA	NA	TGTGCCAGCAGTTTACCAGGGATGTTCGTCTTGAACACTGAAGCTTTCTTT	CASSLPGMFVLNTEAFF
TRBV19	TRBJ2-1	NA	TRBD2	TGTGCCAGTAGTCCACGGACTAGCGGGAGCTCCTACAATGAGCAGTTCTTC	CASSPRTSGSSYNEQFF
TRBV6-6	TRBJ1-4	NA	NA	TGTGCCAGCAGTTACTTGGGACAAATAAATGAAAAACTGTTTTTT	CASSYLGQINEKLFF
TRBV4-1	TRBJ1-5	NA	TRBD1	TGCGCCAGCAGCCCCGGGACAGCCCAGCCCCAGCATTTT	CASSPGTAQPQHF
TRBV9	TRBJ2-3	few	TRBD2	TGTGCCAGCAGCGGGAGGGGACTAGCGGGAGAAGTAAGCACAGATACGCAGTATTTT	CASSGRGLAGEVSTDTQYF
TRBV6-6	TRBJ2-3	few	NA	TGTGCCAGCAGCCTAGCCTTTCTCACAGATACGCAGTATTTT	CASSLAFLTDTQYF
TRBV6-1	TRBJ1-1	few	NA	TGTGCCTCCAAGGGGGGGGCGGACACTGAAGCTTTCTTT	CASKGGADTEAFF
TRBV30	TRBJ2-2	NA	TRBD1	TGTGCCTGGAACAGGGGGCGCGTCAGGAGGGACACCGGGGAGCTGTTTTTT	CAWNRGRVRRDTGELFF
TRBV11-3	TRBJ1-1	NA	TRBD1	TGTGCCAGCAGCCCCGGACAGGGACGGGGCACTGAAGCTTTCTTT	CASSPGQGRGTEAFF
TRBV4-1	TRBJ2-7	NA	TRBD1	TGCGCCAGCAGCCAAGATAGACAGGGCTCCGAGCAGTACTTC	CASSQDRQGSEQYF
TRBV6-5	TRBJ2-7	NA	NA	TGTGCCAGCAGTTACTCGCTGAGCTCCTACGAGCAGTACTTC	CASSYSLSSYEQYF
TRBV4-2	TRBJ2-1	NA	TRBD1	TGTGCCAGCAGCCAGGGGACAGGACAGGTCACCTCCTACAATGAGCAGTTCTTC	CASSQGTGQVTSYNEQFF
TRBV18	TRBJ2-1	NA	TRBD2	TGTGCCAGCTCGCAATACTCTGGACTAGCGGTAAAGAATGAGCAGTTCTTC	CASSQYSGLAVKNEQFF
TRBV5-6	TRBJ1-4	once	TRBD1	TGTGCCAGCAGCCCATGGACAGGGGGCGCGGCAGGCGAAAAACTGTTTTTT	CASSPWTGGAAGEKLFF
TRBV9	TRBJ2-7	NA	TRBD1	TGTGCCAGCAGCGGGGGACAGGGGAATTGGAAGAGGGCCTTCAACGAGCAGTACTTC	CASSGGQGNWKRAFNEQYF